These T cell receptor beta chains were read from a single sample in a study of T cell responses to AZD1222 COVID-19 vaccine. Only in-frame clones appear in the TCRdb table, and some are missing; sequencing was by immunoSEQ multiplex PCR. The data hold some 100,000 clones, with around 89% observed a single time. The specimen comprised peripheral blood, sampled 28 days after the second AZD1222 dose. These receptors were obtained from an adult who received the AZD1222 COVID-19 vaccine. Each CDR3 is given with its conserved first and last residue.

v_gene: TRBV12-3/TRBV12-4; j_gene: TRBJ1-5; CDR3aa: CASSFEATSQHF
v_gene: TRBV3-1/TRBV3-2; j_gene: TRBJ1-1; CDR3aa: CASSPTLVNTEAFF
v_gene: TRBV7-2; j_gene: TRBJ2-1; CDR3aa: CASSLARTILNEQFF
v_gene: TRBV7-8; j_gene: TRBJ2-7; CDR3aa: CASSTYEQYF
v_gene: TRBV4-1; j_gene: TRBJ1-1; CDR3aa: CASSGGRTEAFF
v_gene: TRBV19; j_gene: TRBJ2-7; CDR3aa: CASSRPGTGPYEQYF
v_gene: TRBV11-1; j_gene: TRBJ1-2; CDR3aa: CASSLLGDYGYTF
v_gene: TRBV11-3; j_gene: TRBJ2-1; CDR3aa: CASSLDGDSYNEQFF
v_gene: TRBV29-1; j_gene: TRBJ1-1; CDR3aa: CSVEEGGQGPFF
v_gene: TRBV6-4; j_gene: TRBJ2-3; CDR3aa: CASSEGEGTDTQYF
v_gene: TRBV18; j_gene: TRBJ1-2; CDR3aa: CASSPTRGAVDYGYTF
v_gene: TRBV5-1; j_gene: TRBJ1-1; CDR3aa: CASSPRPTGADTEAFF
v_gene: TRBV10-1; j_gene: TRBJ1-3; CDR3aa: CASMVRKALTGNTIYF
v_gene: TRBV2; j_gene: TRBJ1-6; CDR3aa: CASSETGSQVGYNSPLHF
v_gene: TRBV7-9; j_gene: TRBJ2-7; CDR3aa: CASSPSGSYEQYF
v_gene: TRBV2; j_gene: TRBJ1-2; CDR3aa: CASSGDSSYGYTF
v_gene: TRBV4-2; j_gene: TRBJ1-4; CDR3aa: CASSQDLFGGEKLFF
v_gene: TRBV5-1; j_gene: TRBJ1-2; CDR3aa: CASSLETPNYGYTF
v_gene: TRBV9; j_gene: TRBJ2-1; CDR3aa: CASSWRVDDNEQFF
v_gene: TRBV5-1; j_gene: TRBJ2-1; CDR3aa: CASSLMLNEQFF
v_gene: TRBV30; j_gene: TRBJ2-2; CDR3aa: CAWSPGVTLPNTGELFF
v_gene: TRBV27; j_gene: TRBJ1-4; CDR3aa: CASSTTDLTNEKLFF
v_gene: TRBV29-1; j_gene: TRBJ2-5; CDR3aa: CSATPSAGVETQYF
v_gene: TRBV4-1; j_gene: TRBJ1-2; CDR3aa: CASSQGELNYGYTF
v_gene: TRBV27; j_gene: TRBJ2-1; CDR3aa: CASRGLWVGEQFF
v_gene: TRBV30; j_gene: TRBJ2-5; CDR3aa: CAWSGNRGLQETQYF
v_gene: TRBV27; j_gene: TRBJ1-6; CDR3aa: CASSLKGGQGNSPLHF
v_gene: TRBV4-2; j_gene: TRBJ2-1; CDR3aa: CASSPFYGQGNNEQFF
v_gene: TRBV12-3/TRBV12-4; j_gene: TRBJ1-2; CDR3aa: CASMKGYTF
v_gene: TRBV6-5; j_gene: TRBJ2-7; CDR3aa: CASSLQGYEQYF
v_gene: TRBV6-5; j_gene: TRBJ2-1; CDR3aa: CASSYHRYNEQFF
v_gene: TRBV28; j_gene: TRBJ2-1; CDR3aa: CASSLGGIGPYNEQFF
v_gene: TRBV28; j_gene: TRBJ2-7; CDR3aa: CASSTPGDYEQYF
v_gene: TRBV5-5; j_gene: TRBJ1-2; CDR3aa: CASSLGWGDYGYTF
v_gene: TRBV5-1; j_gene: TRBJ2-3; CDR3aa: CASSLVDRSTDTQYF
v_gene: TRBV20-1; j_gene: TRBJ2-7; CDR3aa: CSAAPLGEQYF
v_gene: TRBV2; j_gene: TRBJ2-5; CDR3aa: CARASRPTSGGEETQYF
v_gene: TRBV21-1; j_gene: TRBJ1-2; CDR3aa: CASSKIRGGGYTF
v_gene: TRBV30; j_gene: TRBJ2-3; CDR3aa: CAWSTGTSPTDTQYF
v_gene: TRBV19; j_gene: TRBJ2-3; CDR3aa: CASSISSGTTQYF
v_gene: TRBV3-1/TRBV3-2; j_gene: TRBJ2-3; CDR3aa: CASSQFRREGRTDTQYF
v_gene: TRBV19; j_gene: TRBJ2-7; CDR3aa: CASSNRLAGDSYEQYF
v_gene: TRBV7-9; j_gene: TRBJ2-7; CDR3aa: CASSLGGFYEQYF
v_gene: TRBV3-1/TRBV3-2; j_gene: TRBJ1-2; CDR3aa: CASSHRQGGEVYGYTF
v_gene: TRBV13; j_gene: TRBJ1-4; CDR3aa: CASSLGGGAWEKLFF
v_gene: TRBV9; j_gene: TRBJ1-1; CDR3aa: CASSVVVGLDTEAFF
v_gene: TRBV4-3; j_gene: TRBJ1-2; CDR3aa: CASSQEPSGGTYTF
v_gene: TRBV19; j_gene: TRBJ1-5; CDR3aa: CASRRQGWSNQPQHF
v_gene: TRBV6-5; j_gene: TRBJ2-7; CDR3aa: CAIARQGDSSYEQYF
v_gene: TRBV14; j_gene: TRBJ2-7; CDR3aa: CASSQDRRYSYEQYF
v_gene: TRBV6-5; j_gene: TRBJ1-6; CDR3aa: CASSTGSYNSPLHF